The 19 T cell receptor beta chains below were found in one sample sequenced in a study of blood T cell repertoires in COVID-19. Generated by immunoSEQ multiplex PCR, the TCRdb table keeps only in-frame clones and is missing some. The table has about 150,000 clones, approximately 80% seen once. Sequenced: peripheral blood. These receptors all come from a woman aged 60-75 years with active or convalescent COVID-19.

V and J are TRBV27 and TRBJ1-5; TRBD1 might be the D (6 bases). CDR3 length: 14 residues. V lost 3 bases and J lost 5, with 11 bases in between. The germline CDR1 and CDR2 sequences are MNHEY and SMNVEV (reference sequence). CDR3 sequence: CASSFSGGDQPQHF. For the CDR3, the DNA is TGTGCCAGCAGTTTTTCGGGGGGCGATCAGCCCCAGCATTTT.

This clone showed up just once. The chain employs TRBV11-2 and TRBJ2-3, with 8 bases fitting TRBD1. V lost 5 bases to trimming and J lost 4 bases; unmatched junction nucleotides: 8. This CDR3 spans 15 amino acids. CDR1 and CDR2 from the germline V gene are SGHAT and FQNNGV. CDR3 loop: CASSPTGQGPDTQYF. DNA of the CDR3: TGTGCCAGCAGCCCCACAGGACAGGGCCCAGATACGCAGTATTTT.

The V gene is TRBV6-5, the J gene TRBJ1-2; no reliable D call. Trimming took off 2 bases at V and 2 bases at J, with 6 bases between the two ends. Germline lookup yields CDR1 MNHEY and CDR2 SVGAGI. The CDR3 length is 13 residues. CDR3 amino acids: CASSYGGNYGYTF. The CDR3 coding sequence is TGTGCCAGCAGTTACGGAGGGAACTATGGCTACACCTTC.

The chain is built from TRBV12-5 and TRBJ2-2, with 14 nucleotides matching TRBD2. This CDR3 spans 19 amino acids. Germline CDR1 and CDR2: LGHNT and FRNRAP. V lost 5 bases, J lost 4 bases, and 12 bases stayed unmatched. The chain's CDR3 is CASGLDRLAGGRGTGELFF. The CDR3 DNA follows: TGTGCTAGTGGTCTCGACAGACTAGCGGGGGGGAGGGGCACCGGGGAGCTGTTTTTT.

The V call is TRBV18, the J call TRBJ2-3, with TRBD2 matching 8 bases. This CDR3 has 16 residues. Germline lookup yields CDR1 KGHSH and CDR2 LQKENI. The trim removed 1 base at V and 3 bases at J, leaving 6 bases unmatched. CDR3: CASSPRAGVGTDTQYF. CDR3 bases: TGTGCCAGCTCACCACGAGCGGGAGTGGGAACAGATACGCAGTATTTT.

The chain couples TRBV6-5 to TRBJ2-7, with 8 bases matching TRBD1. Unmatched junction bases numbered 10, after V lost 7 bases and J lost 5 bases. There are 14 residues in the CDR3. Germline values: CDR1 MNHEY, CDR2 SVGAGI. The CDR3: CASKLTGGLHEQYV. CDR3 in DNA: TGTGCCAGCAAGCTAACAGGGGGGCTTCACGAGCAGTACGTC.

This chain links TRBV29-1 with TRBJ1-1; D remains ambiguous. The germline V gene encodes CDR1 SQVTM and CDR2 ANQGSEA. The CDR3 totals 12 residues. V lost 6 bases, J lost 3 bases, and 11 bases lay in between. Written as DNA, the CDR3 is TGCAGCGTAGGAGGAGGGTACACTGAAGCTTTCTTT. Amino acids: CSVGGGYTEAFF.

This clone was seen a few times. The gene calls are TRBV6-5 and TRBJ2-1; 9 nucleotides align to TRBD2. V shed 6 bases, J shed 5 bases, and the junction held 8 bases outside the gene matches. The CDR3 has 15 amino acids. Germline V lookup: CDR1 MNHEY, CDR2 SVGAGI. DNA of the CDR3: TGTGCCAGCAGACCGAGCGGGGGGACCGACAATGAGCAGTTCTTC. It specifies CASRPSGGTDNEQFF.

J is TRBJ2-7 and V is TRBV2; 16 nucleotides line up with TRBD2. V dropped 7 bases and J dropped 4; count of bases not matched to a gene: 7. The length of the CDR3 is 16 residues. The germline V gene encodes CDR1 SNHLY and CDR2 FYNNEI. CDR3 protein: CASIGTSGRASYEQYF. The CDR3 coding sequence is TGTGCCAGCATTGGGACTAGCGGGAGGGCCAGTTACGAGCAGTACTTC.

This CDR3 is CATSDPRAGANYNEQFF. The CDR3 nucleotides are TGTGCCACCAGTGACCCCCGTGCGGGGGCCAACTACAATGAGCAGTTCTTC. The chain uses TRBV24-1 and TRBJ2-1; the D gene is possibly TRBD2 (7 bases). The germline V gene encodes CDR1 KGHDR and CDR2 SFDVKD. The V gene lost 4 bases and the J gene lost 3 bases, with 18 bases spanning the gap. This CDR3 is 17 amino acids long.

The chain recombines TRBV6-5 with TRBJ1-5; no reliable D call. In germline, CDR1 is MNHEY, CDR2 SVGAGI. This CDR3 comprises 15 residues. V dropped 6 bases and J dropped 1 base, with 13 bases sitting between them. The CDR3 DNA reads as TGTGCCAGCAGGAATCCTGACTCGAGCAATCAGCCCCAGCATTTT. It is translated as CASRNPDSSNQPQHF.

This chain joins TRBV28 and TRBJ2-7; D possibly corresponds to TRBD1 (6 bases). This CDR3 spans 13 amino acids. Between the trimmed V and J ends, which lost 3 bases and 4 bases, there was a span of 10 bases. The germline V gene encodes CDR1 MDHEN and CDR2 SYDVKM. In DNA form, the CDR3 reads TGTGCCAGCAGTTTTACGGACAGTTACGAGCAGTACGTC. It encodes CASSFTDSYEQYV.

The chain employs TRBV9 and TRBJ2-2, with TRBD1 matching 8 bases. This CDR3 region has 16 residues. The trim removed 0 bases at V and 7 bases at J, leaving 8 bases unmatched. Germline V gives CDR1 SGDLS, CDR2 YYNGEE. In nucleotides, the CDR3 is TGTGCCAGCAGCGTAGGCCCCAGGGGGCGCGGCGGGGAGCTGTTTTTT. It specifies CASSVGPRGRGGELFF.

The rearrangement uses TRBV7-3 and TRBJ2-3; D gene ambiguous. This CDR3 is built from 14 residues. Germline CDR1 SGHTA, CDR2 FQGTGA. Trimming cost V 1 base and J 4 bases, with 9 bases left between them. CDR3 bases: TGTGCCAGCAGCTTAAGGGCCCCACCAGATACGCAGTATTTT. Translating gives CASSLRAPPDTQYF.

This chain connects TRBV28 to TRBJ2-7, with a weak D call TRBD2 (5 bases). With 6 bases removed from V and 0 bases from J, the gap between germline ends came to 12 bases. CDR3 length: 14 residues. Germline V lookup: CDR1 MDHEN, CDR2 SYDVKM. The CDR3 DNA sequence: TGTGCCAGCAGCCCCCCCGGGATCTCCTACGAGCAGTACTTC. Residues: CASSPPGISYEQYF.

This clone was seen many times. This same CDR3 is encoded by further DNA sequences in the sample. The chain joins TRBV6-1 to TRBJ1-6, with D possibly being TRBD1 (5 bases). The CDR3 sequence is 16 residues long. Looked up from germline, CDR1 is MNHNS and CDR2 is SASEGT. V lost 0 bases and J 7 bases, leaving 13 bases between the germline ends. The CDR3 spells CASSEAGGARNSPLHF. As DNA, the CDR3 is TGTGCCAGCAGTGAAGCGGGAGGGGCTCGGAATTCACCCCTCCACTTT.

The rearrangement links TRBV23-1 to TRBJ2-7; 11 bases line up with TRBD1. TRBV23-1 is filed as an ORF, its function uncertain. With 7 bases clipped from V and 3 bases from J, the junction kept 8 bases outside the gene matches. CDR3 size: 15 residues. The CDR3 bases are TGCGCCAGCACCCAACCCGGGACAGGGGGCTACGAGCAGTACGTC. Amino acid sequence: CASTQPGTGGYEQYV.

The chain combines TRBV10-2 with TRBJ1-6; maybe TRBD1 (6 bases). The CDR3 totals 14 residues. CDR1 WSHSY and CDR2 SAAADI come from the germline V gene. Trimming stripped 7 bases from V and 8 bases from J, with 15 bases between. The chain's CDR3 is CASIPGGGDSPLHF. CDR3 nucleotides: TGCGCCAGCATCCCTGGGGGCGGTGATTCACCCCTCCACTTT.

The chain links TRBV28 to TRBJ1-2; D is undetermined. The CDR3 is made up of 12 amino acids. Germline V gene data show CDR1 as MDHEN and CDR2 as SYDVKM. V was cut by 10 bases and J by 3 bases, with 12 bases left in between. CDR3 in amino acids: CAIRKADYGYTF. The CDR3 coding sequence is TGTGCCATCCGGAAGGCGGACTATGGCTACACCTTC.